This is a list of T cell receptor beta chains from one sample in a study of cytomegalovirus exposure and HLA in healthy donors. Using immunoSEQ multiplex PCR, the repertoire was profiled, and TCRdb retains in-frame clones only, with some absent. The sample gives some 85,000 clones, around three quarters of which show up once; around 1.4% is in the top ten. Sequences were obtained from PBMCs. The source of these receptors is a male donor in good health and CMV-seronegative. CDR3s include the opening cysteine and the closing phenylalanine or tryptophan. Each record gives: J gene, V gene, clone size, CDR3 protein. Clone sizes are given selectively: once, few, many, or a class where the clone is expanded.

>TRBJ2-7|TRBV27|-
CASSPSGLAVLPSSYEQYF
>TRBJ2-7|TRBV5-4|-
CASSQTLDNYEQYF
>TRBJ1-4|TRBV28|few
CASSSTGAKLNEKLFF
>TRBJ1-5|TRBV10-3|few
CAISQGQTNQPQHF
>TRBJ1-5|TRBV7-8|-
CASSQGPGTGSSNQPQHF
>TRBJ1-3|TRBV5-4|-
CASSSGQGDSGNTIYF
>TRBJ2-5|TRBV27|-
CASSSVRTGQETQYF
>TRBJ2-3|TRBV2|-
CASSGVDTQYF
>TRBJ2-3|TRBV10-1|-
CASSDQGDTQYF
>TRBJ1-1|TRBV18|-
CASSPGQAAEAFF
>TRBJ1-2|TRBV19|-
CASSQGQGKGYGYTF
>TRBJ2-1|TRBV27|-
CASSSQSGGWADEQFF
>TRBJ1-2|TRBV29-1|-
CSVAGLLGYYGYTF
>TRBJ1-5|TRBV10-2|-
CASSVISQGGRSHQPQHF
>TRBJ1-2|TRBV28|-
CVISARNSLYGYTF
>TRBJ2-5|TRBV7-9|-
CASSDSQETQYF
>TRBJ1-5|TRBV5-5|-
CASSVRGQGADQPQHF
>TRBJ2-1|TRBV6-4|-
CASSEAGGYNEQFF
>TRBJ2-7|TRBV6-5|-
CASSSGQATYEQYF
>TRBJ1-5|TRBV4-3|once
CASSQGAGITPQHF
>TRBJ2-7|TRBV30|-
CAWSVVSAAGEQYF
>TRBJ2-7|TRBV30|-
CAWSVMSGGYEQYF
>TRBJ2-7|TRBV18|-
CASSLSQGAYEQYF
>TRBJ1-1|TRBV19|-
CASSTPSRVGTEAFF
>TRBJ1-1|TRBV7-3|-
CASSLLRTANTEAFF